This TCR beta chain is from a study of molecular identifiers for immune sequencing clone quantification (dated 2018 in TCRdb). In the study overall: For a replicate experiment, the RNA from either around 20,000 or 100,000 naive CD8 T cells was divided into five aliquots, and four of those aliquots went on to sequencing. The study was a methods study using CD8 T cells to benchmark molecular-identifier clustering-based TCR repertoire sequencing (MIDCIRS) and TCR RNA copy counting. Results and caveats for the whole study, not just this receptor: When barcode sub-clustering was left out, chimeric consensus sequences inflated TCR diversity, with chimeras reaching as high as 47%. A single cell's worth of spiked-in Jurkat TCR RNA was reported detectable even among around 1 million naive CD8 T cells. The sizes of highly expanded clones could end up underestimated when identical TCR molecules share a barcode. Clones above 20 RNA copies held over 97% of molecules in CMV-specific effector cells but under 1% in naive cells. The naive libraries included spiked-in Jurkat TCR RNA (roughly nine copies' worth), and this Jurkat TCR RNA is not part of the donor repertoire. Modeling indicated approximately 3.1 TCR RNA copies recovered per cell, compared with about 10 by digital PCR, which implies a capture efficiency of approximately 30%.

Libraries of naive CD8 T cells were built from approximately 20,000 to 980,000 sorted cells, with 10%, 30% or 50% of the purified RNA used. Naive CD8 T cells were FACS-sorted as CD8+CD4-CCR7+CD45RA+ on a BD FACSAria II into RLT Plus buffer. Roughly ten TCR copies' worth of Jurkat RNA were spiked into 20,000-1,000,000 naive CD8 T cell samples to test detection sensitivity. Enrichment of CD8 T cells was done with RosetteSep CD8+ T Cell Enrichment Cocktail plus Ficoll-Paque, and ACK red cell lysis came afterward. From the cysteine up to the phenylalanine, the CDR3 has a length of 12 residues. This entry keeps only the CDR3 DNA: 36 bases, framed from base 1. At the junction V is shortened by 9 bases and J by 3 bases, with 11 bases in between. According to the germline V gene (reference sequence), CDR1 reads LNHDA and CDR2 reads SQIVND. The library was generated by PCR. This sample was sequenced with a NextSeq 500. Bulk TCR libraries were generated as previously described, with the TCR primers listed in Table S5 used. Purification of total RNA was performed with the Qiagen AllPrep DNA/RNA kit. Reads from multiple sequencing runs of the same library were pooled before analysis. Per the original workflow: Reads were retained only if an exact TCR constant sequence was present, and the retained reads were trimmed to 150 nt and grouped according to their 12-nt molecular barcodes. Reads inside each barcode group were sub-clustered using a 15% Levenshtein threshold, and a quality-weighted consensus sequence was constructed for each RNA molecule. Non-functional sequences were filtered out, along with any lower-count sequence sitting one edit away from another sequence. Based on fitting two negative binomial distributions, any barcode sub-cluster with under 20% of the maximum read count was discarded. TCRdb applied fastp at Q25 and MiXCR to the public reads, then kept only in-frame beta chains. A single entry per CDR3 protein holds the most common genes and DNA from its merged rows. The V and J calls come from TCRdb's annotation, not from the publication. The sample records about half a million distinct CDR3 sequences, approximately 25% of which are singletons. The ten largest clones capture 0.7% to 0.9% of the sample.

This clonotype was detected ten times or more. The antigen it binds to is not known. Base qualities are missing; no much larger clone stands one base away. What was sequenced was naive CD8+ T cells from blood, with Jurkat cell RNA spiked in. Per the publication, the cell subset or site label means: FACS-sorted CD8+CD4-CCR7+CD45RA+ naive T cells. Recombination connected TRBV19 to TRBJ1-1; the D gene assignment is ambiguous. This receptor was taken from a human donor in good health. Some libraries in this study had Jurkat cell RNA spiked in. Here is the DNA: TGTGCCAGCAGTCCGGGGTACACTGAAGCTTTCTTT. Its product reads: CASSPGYTEAFF.